Listed below are T cell receptor beta chains from one sample, sequenced in a study of T cells after posttransplantation cyclophosphamide. TCRdb keeps only in-frame clones here, not all; method: immunoSEQ multiplex PCR. The sample lists roughly 20,000 clones, around 70% occurring once. The sequenced sample was PBMCs, obtained after an allogeneic stem cell transplant with post-transplant cyclophosphamide. The source of these receptors is a young adult male patient who received an allogeneic stem cell transplant from a related donor, was CMV-positive, and had acute GVHD only. Some T cells may trace back to the graft donor. The conserved cysteine and the conserved F or W are not part of the CDR3 here. D genes are given only for firm matches.

v_gene	len	d_gene	j_gene	CDR3aa
TRBV7-2	16	TRBD1	TRBJ1-2	ASSQRGRTGVDNYGYT
TRBV18	12	TRBD1	TRBJ1-2	ASSPPGQEHGYT
TRBV30	11	NA	TRBJ1-3	AWARDTGNTIY
TRBV7-9	13	TRBD1	TRBJ1-2	ASSQGESYYYGYT
TRBV7-2	13	NA	TRBJ1-1	ASSFGELISTEAF
TRBV2	10	NA	TRBJ2-3	ATPGGTDTQY
TRBV19	14	NA	TRBJ2-6	ATSDREVSGANVLT
TRBV4-3	15	NA	TRBJ1-4	ASSQFARGLDNEKLF
TRBV29-1	10	TRBD1	TRBJ1-2	SAVGQGEGYT
TRBV6-1	14	NA	TRBJ1-5	ASSEKWEGASWPQH
TRBV9	12	TRBD1	TRBJ1-2	ASSKDRVGYGYT
TRBV7-7	11	NA	TRBJ2-7	ASSLDYRYEQY
TRBV5-4	14	TRBD1	TRBJ1-4	ASSLNRGRTNEKLF
TRBV7-9	14	NA	TRBJ2-5	ASSPPYGNNQETQY
TRBV10-3	15	TRBD1	TRBJ1-2	AIRREGAQAPNYGYT
TRBV7-2	15	NA	TRBJ2-3	ASSLVGRGAITDTQY
TRBV11-2	14	NA	TRBJ2-2	ASSLELARNTGELF
TRBV6-6	13	TRBD2	TRBJ2-3	ASRRGGSDTDTQY
TRBV6-4	13	TRBD2	TRBJ2-1	ASSPAGAYYNEQF
TRBV7-9	15	NA	TRBJ2-3	ASSLYGITGILDTQY
TRBV6-1	14	TRBD1	TRBJ2-7	ASSVGPQGAGYEQY
TRBV10-3	10	NA	TRBJ1-1	AISDGIVEAF
TRBV14	13	NA	TRBJ2-1	ASSQGQGGYYEQF
TRBV7-2	14	TRBD1	TRBJ1-3	ASSPDRFSGGNTIY
TRBV30	10	NA	TRBJ1-2	AWTAGPSGYT
TRBV18	12	TRBD1	TRBJ1-3	ASSPDRGGNTIY
TRBV5-5	11	NA	TRBJ1-2	ASSSGLRYGYT
TRBV27	13	NA	TRBJ2-7	ASSLGASSSYEQY
TRBV9	14	TRBD1	TRBJ1-5	ASSVPGTGQDQPQH
TRBV5-1	9	TRBD1	TRBJ1-1	ASTQGELAF
TRBV11-2	14	NA	TRBJ2-7	ASSARLQEKTYEQY
TRBV5-1	12	NA	TRBJ2-7	ASSLKQGLDEQY
TRBV5-6	10	NA	TRBJ1-2	ASSPDKWGYT
TRBV6-6	9	NA	TRBJ2-5	ASRVAETQY
TRBV12-2	15	NA	TRBJ2-1	ASRPERAAKGYNEQF